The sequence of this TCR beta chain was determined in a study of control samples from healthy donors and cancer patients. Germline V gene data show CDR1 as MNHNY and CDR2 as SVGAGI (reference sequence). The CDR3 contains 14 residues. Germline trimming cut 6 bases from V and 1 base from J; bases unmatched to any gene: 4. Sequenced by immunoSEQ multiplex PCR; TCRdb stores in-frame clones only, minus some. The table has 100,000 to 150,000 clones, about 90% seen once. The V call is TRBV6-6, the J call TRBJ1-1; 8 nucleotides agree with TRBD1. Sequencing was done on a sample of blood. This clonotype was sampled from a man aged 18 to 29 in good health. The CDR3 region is CASSSGTGNTEAFF. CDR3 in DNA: TGTGCCAGCAGCTCCGGGACAGGGAACACTGAAGCTTTCTTT.